The rows below give T cell receptor beta chains drawn from one sample of a study of T cells in Graves' hyperthyroidism and ophthalmopathy. From the multiplex PCR reads, TCRdb called clonotypes with MiXCR, one entry per CDR3 protein. The sample lists 500,000 to 700,000 distinct CDR3 sequences, around 17% occurring once. Sequenced material: blood. The receptors here all came from a young woman with Graves' hyperthyroidism. Each CDR3 is given with its conserved first and last residue.

v_call cdr3_aa
TRBV10-3 CAISRDSWRGNEKLFF
TRBV4-3 CASSQVFGGLNIQYF
TRBV7-8 CASSLDRGLATYEQYF
TRBV6-2/TRBV6-3 CASTLGASNQPQHF
TRBV6-1 CASRETGANTQYF
TRBV3-1 CASSQDRGLVYGYTF
TRBV11-3 CASSFLLWETQYF
TRBV4-1 CASSQDPGGMAPLHF
TRBV12-3/TRBV12-4 CASSLGTSGGYYSSTDTQYF
TRBV30 CAWSRAGTASNEQYF
TRBV20-1 CSARREKTAVFDNQPQHF
TRBV3-1 CASSQRNEQFF
TRBV7-9 CASSLNPSAPSYQETQYF
TRBV5-1 CASSLGPGLNTGELFF
TRBV6-1 CASSNRGVRELFF
TRBV2 CASSHGRVTYNEQFF
TRBV20-1 CSARDPIGSYNEQFF
TRBV9 CASSPGQGAPLHF
TRBV5-1 CASSWGFLENTGELFF
TRBV11-2 CASSLMADTQYF
TRBV6-1 CASSEVIGPPMDTQYF
TRBV18 CASSRAGKDVEQYF
TRBV7-8 CASSNRQGAPYEQYF
TRBV9 CASSGEGTSGNTDTQYF
TRBV12-3/TRBV12-4 CASSLNSGLNEQFF
TRBV7-9 CASSLGTGNTGGQYF
TRBV6-1 CASTFEGRDQETQYF
TRBV3-1 CASSQGRLFGGSTF
TRBV19 CASSFQSGLVSGEQFF
TRBV29-1 CSVEGGTSFETQYF
TRBV30 CAWSRDGSNYGYTF
TRBV12-3/TRBV12-4 CASKRGGWYQETQYF
TRBV12-3/TRBV12-4 CASSPGPRFRGAIDTQYF
TRBV20-1 CSARDWLQSSYNEQFF